This TCR beta chain was sequenced for a study of chemoradiotherapy in HPV16-positive cancers. Study-wide points: HPV-responsive T-cell expansion during chemoradiotherapy was linked to improved recurrence-free survival in HPV16-positive patients. Candidate HPV-specific clones and E7-related TCR motifs grew in tumor during treatment. Functional assays defining HPV-specific T cells used only a couple of HPV16-positive patients.

Of note for this clone: Its cognate antigen is unknown.

The CDR3 is made up of 15 amino acids. The V end was cut by 0 bases, the J end by 4 bases, with 10 bases between. Per germline, CDR1 MNHEY and CDR2 SVGAGI. Measured with immunoSEQ multiplex PCR; TCRdb has only the in-frame clones, and not every one. The sample contains approximately 58,000 clones, roughly 90% of which appear only once. The sequencing here drew on blood, taken from a patient who underwent chemoradiotherapy. The clonotype was recovered from a human donor with HPV-associated anogenital cancer. The chain is built from TRBV6-5 and TRBJ1-3; D is unresolved. DNA for the CDR3: TGTGCCAGCAGTTACTCGATACTTGCGGGAAACACCATATATTTT. This sequence encodes CASSYSILAGNTIYF.